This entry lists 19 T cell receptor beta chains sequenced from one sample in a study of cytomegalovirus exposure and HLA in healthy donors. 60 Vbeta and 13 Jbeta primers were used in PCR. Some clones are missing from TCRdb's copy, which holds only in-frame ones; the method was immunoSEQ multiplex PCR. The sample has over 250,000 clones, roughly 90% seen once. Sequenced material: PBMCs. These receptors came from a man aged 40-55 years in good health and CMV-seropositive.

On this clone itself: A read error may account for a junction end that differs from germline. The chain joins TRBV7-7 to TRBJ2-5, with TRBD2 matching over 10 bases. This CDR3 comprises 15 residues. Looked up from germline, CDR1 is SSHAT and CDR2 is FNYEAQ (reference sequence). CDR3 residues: CASSLQPGLAKTQYF. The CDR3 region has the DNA TGTGCTAGCAGCCTCCAACCGGGACTAGCGAAGACCCAGTACTTC.

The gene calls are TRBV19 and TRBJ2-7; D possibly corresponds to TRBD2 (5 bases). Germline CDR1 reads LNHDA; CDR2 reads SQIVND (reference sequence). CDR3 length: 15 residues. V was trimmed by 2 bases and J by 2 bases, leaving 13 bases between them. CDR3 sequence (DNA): TGTGCCAGTAGTATACCCGGGAAGGGAACCTACGAGCAGTACTTC. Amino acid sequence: CASSIPGKGTYEQYF.

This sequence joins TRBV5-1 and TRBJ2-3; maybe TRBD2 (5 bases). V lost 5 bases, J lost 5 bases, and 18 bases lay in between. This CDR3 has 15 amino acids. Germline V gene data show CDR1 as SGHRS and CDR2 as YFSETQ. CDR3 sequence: CASSSGSLAGDTQYF. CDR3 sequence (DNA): TGCGCCAGCAGTTCAGGTAGCCTAGCAGGAGATACGCAGTATTTT.

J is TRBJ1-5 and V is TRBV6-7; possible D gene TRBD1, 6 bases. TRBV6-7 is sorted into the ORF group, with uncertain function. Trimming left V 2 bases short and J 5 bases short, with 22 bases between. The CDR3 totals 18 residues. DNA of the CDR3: TGTGCCAGCAGTTACCAAAAAACCCCAGGGGTCCTTTATCAGCCCCAGCATTTT. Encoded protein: CASSYQKTPGVLYQPQHF.

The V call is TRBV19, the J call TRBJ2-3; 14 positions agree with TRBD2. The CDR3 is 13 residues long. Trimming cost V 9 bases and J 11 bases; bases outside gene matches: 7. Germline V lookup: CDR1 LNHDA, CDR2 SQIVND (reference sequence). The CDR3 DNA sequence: TGTGCCAGCTCCGGGACTAGCGGGAGCGTGCAGTATTTT. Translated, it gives CASSGTSGSVQYF. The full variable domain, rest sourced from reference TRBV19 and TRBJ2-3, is DGGITQSPKYLFRKEGQNVTLSCEQNLNHDAMYWYRQDPGQGLRLIYYSQIVNDFQKGDIAEGYSVSREKKESFPLTVTSAQKNPTAFYLCASSGTSGSVQYFGPGTRLTVL.

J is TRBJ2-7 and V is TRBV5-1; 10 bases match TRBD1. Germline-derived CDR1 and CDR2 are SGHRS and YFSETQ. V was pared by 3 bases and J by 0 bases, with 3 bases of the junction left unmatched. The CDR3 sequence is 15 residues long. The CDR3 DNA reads TGCGCCAGCAGCTGGGGACAGGGGACCTCCTACGAGCAGTACTTC. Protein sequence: CASSWGQGTSYEQYF.

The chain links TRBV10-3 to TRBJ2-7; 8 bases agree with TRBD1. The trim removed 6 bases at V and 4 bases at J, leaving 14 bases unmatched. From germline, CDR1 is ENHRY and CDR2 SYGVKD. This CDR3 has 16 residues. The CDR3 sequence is CAISGLTGEHGYEQYF. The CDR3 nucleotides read TGTGCCATCAGCGGGCTGACAGGGGAGCATGGATACGAGCAGTACTTC.

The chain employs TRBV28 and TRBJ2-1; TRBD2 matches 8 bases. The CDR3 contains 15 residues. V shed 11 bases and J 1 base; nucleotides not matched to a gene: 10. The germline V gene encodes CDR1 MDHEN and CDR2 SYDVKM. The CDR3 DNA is TGTGCCGGAGGGGATAGCGGGACGTCCTACAATGAGCAGTTCTTC. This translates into CAGGDSGTSYNEQFF.

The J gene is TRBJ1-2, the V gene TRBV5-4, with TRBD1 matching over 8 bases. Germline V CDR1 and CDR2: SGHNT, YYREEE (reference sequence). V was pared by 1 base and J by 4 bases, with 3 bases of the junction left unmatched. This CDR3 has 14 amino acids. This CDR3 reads CASSLWTGTYGYTF. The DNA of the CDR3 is TGTGCCAGCAGCTTGTGGACAGGGACCTATGGCTACACCTTC. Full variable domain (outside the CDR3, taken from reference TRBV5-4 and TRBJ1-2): ETGVTQSPTHLIKTRGQQVTLRCSSQSGHNTVSWYQQALGQGPQFIFQYYREEENGRGNFPPRFSGLQFPNYSSELNVNALELDDSALYLCASSLWTGTYGYTFGSGTRLTVV.

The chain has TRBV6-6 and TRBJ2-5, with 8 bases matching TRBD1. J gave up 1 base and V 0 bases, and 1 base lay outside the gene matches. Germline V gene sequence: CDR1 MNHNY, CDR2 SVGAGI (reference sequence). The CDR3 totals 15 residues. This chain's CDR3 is CASSYSGTGQETQYF. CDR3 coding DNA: TGTGCCAGCAGTTACTCTGGGACAGGCCAAGAGACCCAGTACTTC.

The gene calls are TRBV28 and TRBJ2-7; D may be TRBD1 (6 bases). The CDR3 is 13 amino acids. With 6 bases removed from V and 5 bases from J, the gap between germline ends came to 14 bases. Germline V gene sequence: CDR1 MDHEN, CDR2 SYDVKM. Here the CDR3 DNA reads TGTGCCAGCAGCCTCACAGGGTTTGACGAGCAGTACTTC. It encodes CASSLTGFDEQYF.

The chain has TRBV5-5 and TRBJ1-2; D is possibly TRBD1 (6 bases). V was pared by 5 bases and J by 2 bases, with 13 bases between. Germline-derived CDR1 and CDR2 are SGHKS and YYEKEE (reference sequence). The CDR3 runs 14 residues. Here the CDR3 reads CASSQGPFNYGYTF. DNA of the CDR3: TGTGCCAGCAGTCAGGGGCCCTTCAACTATGGCTACACCTTC. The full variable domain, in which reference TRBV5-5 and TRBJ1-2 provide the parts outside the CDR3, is DAGVTQSPTHLIKTRGQQVTLRCSPISGHKSVSWYQQVLGQGPQFIFQYYEKEERGRGNFPDRFSARQFPNYSSELNVNALLLGDSALYLCASSQGPFNYGYTFGSGTRLTVV.

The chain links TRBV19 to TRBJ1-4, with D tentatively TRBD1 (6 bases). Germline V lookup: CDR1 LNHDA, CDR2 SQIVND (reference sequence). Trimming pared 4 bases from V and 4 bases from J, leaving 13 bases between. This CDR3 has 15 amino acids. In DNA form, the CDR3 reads TGTGCCAGTAGTACCTACAGGGTAAATAATGAAAAACTGTTTTTT. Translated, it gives CASSTYRVNNEKLFF.

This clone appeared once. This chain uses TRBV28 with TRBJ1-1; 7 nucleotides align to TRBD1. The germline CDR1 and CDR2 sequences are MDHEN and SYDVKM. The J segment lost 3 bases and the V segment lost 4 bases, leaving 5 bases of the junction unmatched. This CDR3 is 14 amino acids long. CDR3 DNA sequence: TGTGCCAGCAGTTACAGGGGAGAATACACTGAAGCTTTCTTT. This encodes CASSYRGEYTEAFF.

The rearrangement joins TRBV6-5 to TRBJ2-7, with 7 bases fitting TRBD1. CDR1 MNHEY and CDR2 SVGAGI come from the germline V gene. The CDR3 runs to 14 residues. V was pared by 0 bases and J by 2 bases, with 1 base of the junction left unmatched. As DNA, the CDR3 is TGTGCCAGCAGTTACTCCACAGGGGCCTACGAGCAGTACTTC. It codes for CASSYSTGAYEQYF.

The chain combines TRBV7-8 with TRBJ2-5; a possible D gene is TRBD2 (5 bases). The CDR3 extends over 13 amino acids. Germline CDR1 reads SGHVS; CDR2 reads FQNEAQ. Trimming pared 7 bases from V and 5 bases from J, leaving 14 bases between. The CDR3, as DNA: TGTGCCAGCACTCCAGGACCGGGGGAGACCCAGTACTTC. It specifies CASTPGPGETQYF. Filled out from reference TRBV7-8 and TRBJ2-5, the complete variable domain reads GAGVSQSPRYKVAKRGQDVALRCDPISGHVSLFWYQQALGQGPEFLTYFQNEAQLDKSGLPSDRFFAERPEGSVSTLKIQRTQQEDSAVYLCASTPGPGETQYFGPGTRLLVL.

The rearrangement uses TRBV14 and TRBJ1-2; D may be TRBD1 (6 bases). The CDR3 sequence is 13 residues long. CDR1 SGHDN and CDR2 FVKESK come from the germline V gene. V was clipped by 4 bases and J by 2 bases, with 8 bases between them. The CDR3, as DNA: TGTGCCAGCAGCCCGGACAGAAACTATGGCTACACCTTC. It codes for CASSPDRNYGYTF.

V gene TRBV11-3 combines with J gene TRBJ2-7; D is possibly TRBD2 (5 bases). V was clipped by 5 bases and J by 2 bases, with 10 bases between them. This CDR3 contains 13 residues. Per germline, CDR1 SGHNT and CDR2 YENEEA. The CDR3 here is CASSAGNPYEQYF. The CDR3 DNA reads TGTGCCAGCAGCGCCGGGAACCCCTACGAGCAGTACTTC.

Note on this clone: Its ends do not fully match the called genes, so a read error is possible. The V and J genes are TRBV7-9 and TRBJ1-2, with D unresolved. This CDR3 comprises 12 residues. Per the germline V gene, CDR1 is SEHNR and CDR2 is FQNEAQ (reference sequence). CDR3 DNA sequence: TGTTCCAGCAGCTCCGGAGGAGATGGCTACACCTTC. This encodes CSSSSGGDGYTF.